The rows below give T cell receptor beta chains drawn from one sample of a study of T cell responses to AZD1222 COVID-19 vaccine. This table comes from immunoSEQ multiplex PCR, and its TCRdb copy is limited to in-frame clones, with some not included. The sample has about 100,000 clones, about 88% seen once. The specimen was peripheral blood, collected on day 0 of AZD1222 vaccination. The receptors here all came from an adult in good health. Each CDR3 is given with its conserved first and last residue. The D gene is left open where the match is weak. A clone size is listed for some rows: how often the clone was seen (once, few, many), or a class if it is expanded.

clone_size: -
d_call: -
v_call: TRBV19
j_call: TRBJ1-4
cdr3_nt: TGTGCCAGTAGTATAACCCTCGTGGAGCGGGAACTGTTTTTT
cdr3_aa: CASSITLVERELFF

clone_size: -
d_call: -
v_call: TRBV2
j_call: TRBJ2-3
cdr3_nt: TGTGCCAGCAGTGAAGAGCCGGGGTCAGATACGCAGTATTTT
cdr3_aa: CASSEEPGSDTQYF

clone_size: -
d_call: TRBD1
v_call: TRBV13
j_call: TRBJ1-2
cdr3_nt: TGTGCCAGCAGCTTGGGACAGGGTTATGGCTACACCTTC
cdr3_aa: CASSLGQGYGYTF

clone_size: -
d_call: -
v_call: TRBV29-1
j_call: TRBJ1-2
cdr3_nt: TGCAGCGTTGAAGATGCTCAGGGGAATGGCTACACCTTC
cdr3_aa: CSVEDAQGNGYTF

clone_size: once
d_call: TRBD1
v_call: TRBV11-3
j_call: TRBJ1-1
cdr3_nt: TGTGCCAGCAGCCCCACAGGGGGACCTGAAGCTTTCTTT
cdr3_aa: CASSPTGGPEAFF

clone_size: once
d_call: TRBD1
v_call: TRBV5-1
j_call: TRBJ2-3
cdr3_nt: TGCGCCAGCAGCTTGACACCGGGACAGGCAGATACGCAGTATTTT
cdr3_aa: CASSLTPGQADTQYF

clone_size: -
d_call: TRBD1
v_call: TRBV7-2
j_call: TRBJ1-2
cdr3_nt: TGTGCCAGCAGCTCGGCAGGGGGCAGCTATGGCTACACCTTC
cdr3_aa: CASSSAGGSYGYTF

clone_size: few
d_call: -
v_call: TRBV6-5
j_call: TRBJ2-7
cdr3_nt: TGTGCCAGCAGTTATGGTTCTAGCAACCACGAGCAGTACTTC
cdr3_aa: CASSYGSSNHEQYF

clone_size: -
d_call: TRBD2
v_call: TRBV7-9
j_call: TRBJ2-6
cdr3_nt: TGTGCCAGCAGCTTAGGACTAGCGGGTTCGGGGGCCAACGTCCTGACTTTC
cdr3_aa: CASSLGLAGSGANVLTF

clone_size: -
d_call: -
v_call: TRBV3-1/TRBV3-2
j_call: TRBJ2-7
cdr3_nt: TGTGCCAGCAGCCAAGCGTACGAGCAGTACTTC
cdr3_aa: CASSQAYEQYF

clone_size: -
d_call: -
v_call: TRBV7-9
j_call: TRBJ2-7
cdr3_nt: TGTGCCAGCAGGGAGGGGGAGGGAAGCCACGAGCAGTACTTC
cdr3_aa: CASREGEGSHEQYF

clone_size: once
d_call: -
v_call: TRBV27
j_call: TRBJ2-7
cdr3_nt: TGTGCCAGCAGTTTATCGGGGTCCTACGAGCAGTACTTC
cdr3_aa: CASSLSGSYEQYF

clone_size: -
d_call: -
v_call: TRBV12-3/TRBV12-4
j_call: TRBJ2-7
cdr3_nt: TGTGCCAGCAGTTCCCGGCCTTACGAGCAGTACTTC
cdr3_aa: CASSSRPYEQYF

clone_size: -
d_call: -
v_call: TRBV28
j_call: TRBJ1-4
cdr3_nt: TGTGCCAGCAGTTTATTGACCTCAGGGGCCACTAATGAAAAACTGTTTTTT
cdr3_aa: CASSLLTSGATNEKLFF

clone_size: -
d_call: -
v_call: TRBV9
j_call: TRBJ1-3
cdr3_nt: TGTGCCAGCAGCGTTGGCCAAGGAAACACCATATATTTT
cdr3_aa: CASSVGQGNTIYF

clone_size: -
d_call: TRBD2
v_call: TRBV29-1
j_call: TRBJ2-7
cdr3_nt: TGCAGCGTTGGTGGGGGAGGGGAAACCTACGAGCAGTACTTC
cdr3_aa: CSVGGGGETYEQYF

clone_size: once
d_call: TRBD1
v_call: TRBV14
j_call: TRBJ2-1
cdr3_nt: TGTGCCAGCAGCCGGTCCGGGACAGAAGCTCACAATGAGCAGTTCTTC
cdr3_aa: CASSRSGTEAHNEQFF

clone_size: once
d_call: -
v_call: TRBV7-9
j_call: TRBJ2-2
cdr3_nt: TGTGCCAGCAGCTTGGGTCAGGGCCACACCGGGGAGCTGTTTTTT
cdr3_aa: CASSLGQGHTGELFF

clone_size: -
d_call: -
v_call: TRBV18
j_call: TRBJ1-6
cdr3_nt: TGTGCCAGCTCACCACTAGGGAGGGCGACTTCCTATAATTCACCCCTCCACTTT
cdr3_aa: CASSPLGRATSYNSPLHF

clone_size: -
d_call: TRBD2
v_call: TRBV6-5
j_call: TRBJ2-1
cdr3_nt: TGTGCCGTACTGGGACTAGCGGGAGGCGAGCAGTTCTTC
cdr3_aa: CAVLGLAGGEQFF

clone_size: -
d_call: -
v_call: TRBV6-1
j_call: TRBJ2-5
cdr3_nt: TGTGCCAGCAGTGAAGTTTATGGGGATATAGGAGAGACCCAGTACTTC
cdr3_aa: CASSEVYGDIGETQYF

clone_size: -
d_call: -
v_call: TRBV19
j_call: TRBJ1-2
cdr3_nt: TGTGCCAGTAACCCAGACGACATTTCCTATGGCTACACCTTC
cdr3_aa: CASNPDDISYGYTF

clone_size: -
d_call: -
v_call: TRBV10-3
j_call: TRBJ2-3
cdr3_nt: TGTGCCATGGAGACAGAGCGAAGCACAGATACGCAGTATTTT
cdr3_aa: CAMETERSTDTQYF

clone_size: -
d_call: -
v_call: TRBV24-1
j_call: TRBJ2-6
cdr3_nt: TGTGCCACCAGTGATAACGGACGAGGTGGGGCCAACGTCCTGACTTTC
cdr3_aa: CATSDNGRGGANVLTF

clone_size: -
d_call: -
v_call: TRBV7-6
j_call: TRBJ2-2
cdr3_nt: TGTGCCAGCAGCTTAGATCCGACGGGGGCCGCTGTCGGGGAGCTGTTTTTT
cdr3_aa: CASSLDPTGAAVGELFF

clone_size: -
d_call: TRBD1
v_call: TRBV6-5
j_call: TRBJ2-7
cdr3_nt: TGTGCCAGCAGGCCGGGACAGGGCTTCGAGCAGTACTTC
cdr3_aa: CASRPGQGFEQYF

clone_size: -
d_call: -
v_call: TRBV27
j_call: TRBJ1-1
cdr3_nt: TGTGCCAGCGGCTCTCGGGTTGGGAACACTGAAGCTTTCTTT
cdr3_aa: CASGSRVGNTEAFF

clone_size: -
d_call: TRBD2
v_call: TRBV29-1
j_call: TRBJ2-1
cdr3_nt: TGCAGCGTTGAAGGGCGTGGGCTAGCGGGAGGTAGCAATGAGCAGTTCTTC
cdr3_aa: CSVEGRGLAGGSNEQFF

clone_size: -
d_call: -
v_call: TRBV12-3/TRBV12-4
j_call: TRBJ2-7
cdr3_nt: TGTGCCAGCAGTTTACTTGTATCCTACGAGCAGTACTTC
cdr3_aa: CASSLLVSYEQYF

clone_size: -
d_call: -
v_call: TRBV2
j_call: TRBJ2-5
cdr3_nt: TGTGCCAGCGTGAACGGGGAGGTTCAAGAGACCCAGTACTTC
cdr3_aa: CASVNGEVQETQYF

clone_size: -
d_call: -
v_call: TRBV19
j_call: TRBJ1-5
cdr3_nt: TGTGCCAGTAGTACCAGAGCTCAGCCCCAGCATTTT
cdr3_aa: CASSTRAQPQHF

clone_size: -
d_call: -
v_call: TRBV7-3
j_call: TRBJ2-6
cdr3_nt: TGTGCCAGCAGCCAGGAGGGCAGGACAGGATCTGGGGCCAACGTCCTGACTTTC
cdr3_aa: CASSQEGRTGSGANVLTF

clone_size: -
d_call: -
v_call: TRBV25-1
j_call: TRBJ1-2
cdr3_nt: TGTGCCAGCAGTGAAACACTCGGCGTCCTTAACTATGGCTACACCTTC
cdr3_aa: CASSETLGVLNYGYTF

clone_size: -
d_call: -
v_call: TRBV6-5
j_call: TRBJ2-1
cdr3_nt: TGTGCCAGCAGGAGGGATCTCAACAATGAGCAGTTCTTC
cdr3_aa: CASRRDLNNEQFF

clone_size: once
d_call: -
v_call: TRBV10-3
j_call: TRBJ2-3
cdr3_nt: TGTGCCACGATACAGGACGCAAGCACAGATACGCAGTATTTT
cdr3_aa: CATIQDASTDTQYF

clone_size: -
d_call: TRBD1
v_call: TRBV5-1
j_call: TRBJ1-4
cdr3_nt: TGCGCCAGCAGCTTTTCGCCTTTGGGACAGGCAACTAATGAAAAACTGTTTTTT
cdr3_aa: CASSFSPLGQATNEKLFF

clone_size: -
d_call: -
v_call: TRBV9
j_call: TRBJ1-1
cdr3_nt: TGTGCCAGCAGCGCCGGGACACTGGGGACTGAAGCTTTCTTT
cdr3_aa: CASSAGTLGTEAFF

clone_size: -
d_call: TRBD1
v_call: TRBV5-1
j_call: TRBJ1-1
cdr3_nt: TGCGCCAGCAGCTTTGAGGGGGCAGGGACTGAAGCTTTCTTT
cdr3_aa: CASSFEGAGTEAFF

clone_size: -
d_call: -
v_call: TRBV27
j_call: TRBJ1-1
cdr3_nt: TGTGCCAGCAGTTTCGGGGGATCTGAAGCTTTCTTT
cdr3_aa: CASSFGGSEAFF

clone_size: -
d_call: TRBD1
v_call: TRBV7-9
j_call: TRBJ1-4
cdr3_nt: TGTGCCAGCAGCTCGACAGGGAAGTATGAAAAACTGTTTTTT
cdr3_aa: CASSSTGKYEKLFF

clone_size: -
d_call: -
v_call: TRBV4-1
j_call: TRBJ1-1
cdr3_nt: TGCGCCAGCAGCCCTCGACAAGCTGGATGGGACATGAACACTGAAGCTTTCTTT
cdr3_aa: CASSPRQAGWDMNTEAFF

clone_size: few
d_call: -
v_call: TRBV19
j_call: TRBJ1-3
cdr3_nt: TGTGCCAGTGACAGGAGCTCTGGAAACACCATATATTTT
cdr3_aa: CASDRSSGNTIYF

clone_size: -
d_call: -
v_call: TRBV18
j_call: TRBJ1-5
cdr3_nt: TGTGCCAGCTCGCGGGCGGAAAATCAGCCCCAGCATTTT
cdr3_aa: CASSRAENQPQHF

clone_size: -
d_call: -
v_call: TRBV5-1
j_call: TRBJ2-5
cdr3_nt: TGCGCCAGCAGCCCGGGACCTTCGGAGACCCAGTACTTC
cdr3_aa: CASSPGPSETQYF

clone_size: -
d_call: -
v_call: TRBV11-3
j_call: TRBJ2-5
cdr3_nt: TGTGCCAGCAGCTTCTCAGGTCGGGAGACCCAGTACTTC
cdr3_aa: CASSFSGRETQYF

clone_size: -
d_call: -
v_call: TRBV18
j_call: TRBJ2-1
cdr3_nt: TGTGCCAGCTCACCACCATCGGTAGGCTCCTACAATGAGCAGTTCTTC
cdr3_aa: CASSPPSVGSYNEQFF

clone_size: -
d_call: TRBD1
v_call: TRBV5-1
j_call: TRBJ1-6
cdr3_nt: TGCGCCAGCTGTATGGGACAGGGGAATTCACCCCTCCACTTT
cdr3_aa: CASCMGQGNSPLHF